The 15 T cell receptor beta chains below come from one sample, sequenced in a study of blood T cell repertoires in COVID-19. Profiled with immunoSEQ multiplex PCR; TCRdb holds only in-frame clones, not every one. Here the sample spans roughly 190,000 clones, 75% to 90% being singletons. Material: PBMCs or T cells enriched from blood (not recorded which). The origin of the receptors is a woman aged 18-29 years who had recovered from COVID-19.

A single count supports this clone. The chain recombines TRBV3-1 (or the pseudogene TRBV3-2) with TRBJ2-3; tentative D call: TRBD1 (6 bases). V lost 0 bases and J 3 bases, leaving 10 bases between the germline ends. The CDR3 totals 15 residues. Germline V CDR1 and CDR2: LGHDT, YNNKEL (reference sequence). In DNA form, the CDR3 reads TGTGCCAGCAGCCAAGAACAGGGTGTAACAGATACGCAGTATTTT. Amino acid sequence: CASSQEQGVTDTQYF.

The genes are TRBV15 and TRBJ2-7; the match to TRBD2 covers 7 bases. Germline V CDR1 and CDR2: LNHNV, YYDKDF (reference sequence). CDR3 size: 14 residues. V was clipped by 2 bases and J by 3 bases; unmatched bases: 4. The CDR3: CATSRPSGFYEQYF. CDR3 bases: TGTGCCACCAGCAGACCTAGCGGTTTCTACGAGCAGTACTTC. Full variable domain (missing parts from reference TRBV15 and TRBJ2-7): DAMVIQNPRYQVTQFGKPVTLSCSQTLNHNVMYWYQQKSSQAPKLLFHYYDKDFNNEADTPDNFQSRRPNTSFCFLDIRSPGLGDTAMYLCATSRPSGFYEQYFGPGTRLTVT.

This clone was found a few times. The chain couples TRBV4-1 to TRBJ1-2; a possible D gene is TRBD1 (6 bases). The CDR3 contains 13 residues. V shed 1 base and J shed 8 bases, with 11 bases lying between them. The germline V gene has CDR1 MGHRA and CDR2 YSYEKL. CDR3 sequence (DNA): TGCGCCAGCAGCCAAGGGACAGCAGCAGGCTACACCTTC. It codes for CASSQGTAAGYTF.

This clone was picked up a small number of times. V gene TRBV6-5 combines with J gene TRBJ1-2, with D unresolved. Between the trimmed V and J ends, which lost 5 bases and 3 bases, there was a span of 10 bases. In germline, CDR1 is MNHEY, CDR2 SVGAGI. There are 13 residues in the CDR3. The CDR3 loop is CASSTTVDYGYTF. The CDR3 DNA is TGTGCCAGCAGTACCACAGTGGACTATGGCTACACCTTC.

The chain couples TRBV7-8 to TRBJ2-4, with 9 bases fitting TRBD2. The length of the CDR3 is 19 residues. Trimming at V came to 2 bases and at J to 0 bases, leaving 11 bases not matched to a gene. Looked up from germline, CDR1 is SGHVS and CDR2 is FQNEAQ. Here the CDR3 DNA reads TGTGCCAGCAGCTTAATGCGTTTTAGCGGGAGAATAGCCAAAAACATTCAGTACTTC. It yields the protein CASSLMRFSGRIAKNIQYF. Full variable domain (outside the CDR3, taken from reference TRBV7-8 and TRBJ2-4): GAGVSQSPRYKVAKRGQDVALRCDPISGHVSLFWYQQALGQGPEFLTYFQNEAQLDKSGLPSDRFFAERPEGSVSTLKIQRTQQEDSAVYLCASSLMRFSGRIAKNIQYFGAGTRLSVL.

The chain combines TRBV29-1 with TRBJ1-2; TRBD1 agrees at 8 bases. With V trimmed by 6 bases and J by 6 bases, 3 bases remained unmatched. The CDR3 has 11 amino acids. Germline lookup yields CDR1 SQVTM and CDR2 ANQGSEA. The CDR3 coding sequence is TGCAGCGTAGAGGACAGGGATGGCTACACCTTC. Encoded protein: CSVEDRDGYTF.

For the CDR3, the DNA is TGTGCCAGCAGCGTAACAGGTTACTCCTACGAGCAGTACTTC. Translating it yields CASSVTGYSYEQYF. The chain couples TRBV7-2 to TRBJ2-7; possible D gene TRBD1, 5 bases. In germline, CDR1 is SGHTA, CDR2 FQGNSA. Trimming pared 5 bases from V and 0 bases from J, leaving 11 bases between. The CDR3 contains 14 residues.

The rearrangement uses TRBV2 and TRBJ1-5; D is unresolved. The CDR3 extends over 13 amino acids. V lost 6 bases and J lost 5, with 11 bases in between. Germline CDR1 is SNHLY and CDR2 is FYNNEI. As DNA, the CDR3 is TGTGCCAGCAGCGGAACCGGGGATCAGCCCCAGCATTTT. Translation: CASSGTGDQPQHF.

The chain uses TRBV3-1 (or the pseudogene TRBV3-2) and TRBJ2-5; 8 nucleotides agree with TRBD2. CDR1 LGHDT and CDR2 YNNKEL come from the germline V gene (reference sequence). CDR3 length equals 11 residues. Losses at the gene ends were 4 bases for V and 13 bases for J; bases not matched to a gene: 5. CDR3 residues: CASSRKTSAYF. Here the CDR3 DNA reads TGTGCCAGCAGCCGAAAGACTAGCGCGTACTTC.

Details on this clone: This same CDR3 is encoded by further DNA sequences in the sample. The chain couples TRBV2 to TRBJ2-1; TRBD2 agrees at 15 bases. The V and J ends lost 6 bases and 4 bases, in that order; junction bases with no gene match: 4. Per the germline V gene, CDR1 is SNHLY and CDR2 is FYNNEI. The CDR3 has 16 residues. CDR3: CASRGLAGGSYNEQFF. DNA of the CDR3: TGTGCCAGCAGGGGACTAGCGGGAGGCTCATACAATGAGCAGTTCTTC.

This chain uses TRBV19 with TRBJ2-7; TRBD2 aligns across 7 bases. The CDR3 has 14 residues. Trimming at V came to 3 bases and at J to 4 bases, leaving 6 bases not matched to a gene. Germline CDR1 and CDR2: LNHDA and SQIVND (reference sequence). CDR3 nucleotide sequence: TGTGCCAGTAGTATCGGGGGACTACTTTACGAGCAGTACTTC. Its protein is CASSIGGLLYEQYF.

The chain employs TRBV19 and TRBJ1-6; D is unresolved. The CDR3 loop spans 14 amino acids. Germline lookup yields CDR1 LNHDA and CDR2 SQIVND (reference sequence). V gave up 3 bases and J gave up 4 bases, with 7 bases separating them. CDR3: CASSISGYNSPLHF. The CDR3, as DNA: TGTGCCAGTAGTATTTCCGGGTATAATTCACCCCTCCACTTT.

The chain links TRBV7-9 to TRBJ1-3, with D perhaps matching TRBD1 (6 bases). The CDR3 loop spans 14 amino acids. Trimming cost V 6 bases and J 7 bases, with 16 bases left between them. From germline, CDR1 is SEHNR and CDR2 FQNEAQ (reference sequence). The CDR3 DNA is TGTGCCAGCAGACCGACAGGTGTCGGGAACACCATATATTTT. Its protein is CASRPTGVGNTIYF.

The chain is built from TRBV9 and TRBJ2-2; perhaps TRBD1 as D (5 bases). This CDR3 spans 13 amino acids. The ends were cut back, 4 bases at V and 1 base at J, with 5 bases in the middle. Germline-derived CDR1 and CDR2 are SGDLS and YYNGEE. Here the CDR3 reads CASSRGNTGELFF. The CDR3 DNA is TGTGCCAGCAGCAGGGGGAACACCGGGGAGCTGTTTTTT.

This sequence joins TRBV11-2 and TRBJ2-1; maybe TRBD2 (5 bases). Trimming removed 5 bases from V and 3 bases from J, with 11 bases in between. The CDR3 consists of 14 residues. Per germline, CDR1 SGHAT and CDR2 FQNNGV. CDR3 sequence (DNA): TGTGCCAGCAGCCTCGGGGAGAGCTACAATGAGCAGTTCTTC. Translation: CASSLGESYNEQFF.